A single sample is the source of the 25 T cell receptor beta chains below, sequenced in a study of blood T cell repertoires in COVID-19. The repertoire was sequenced with immunoSEQ multiplex PCR; TCRdb's copy has only in-frame clones and lacks some. This sample yields under 170,000 clones, of which about nine tenths are seen a single time; roughly 4.5% belongs to the top ten. The sample taken for sequencing was peripheral blood. The receptors were sampled from a woman in her sixties with active or convalescent COVID-19.

The chain couples TRBV7-3 to TRBJ1-1, with D unresolved. Trimming took 4 bases from V and 1 from J, leaving 10 bases between them. The CDR3 has 14 amino acids. Germline V gives CDR1 SGHTA, CDR2 FQGTGA. The CDR3 region is CASSSSVSNTEAFF. For the CDR3, the DNA is TGTGCCAGCAGCTCCTCGGTCTCGAACACTGAAGCTTTCTTT.

This clone appeared a single time. V and J are TRBV18 and TRBJ1-2; D is unresolved. Germline V lookup: CDR1 KGHSH, CDR2 LQKENI. V lost 2 bases and J 1 base, leaving 11 bases between the germline ends. This CDR3 is 15 amino acids long. The CDR3 loop reads CASSPAAGVNYGYTF. The CDR3 coding sequence is TGTGCCAGCTCACCAGCGGCCGGGGTTAACTATGGCTACACCTTC.

The chain employs TRBV25-1 and TRBJ2-3; D gene unclear. Trimming shortened V by 5 bases and J by 4 bases, and 10 bases separated the two germline ends. CDR1 MGHDK and CDR2 SYGVNS come from the germline V gene. CDR3 length equals 13 residues. The CDR3 bases are TGTGCCAGCAGTCCCCAGGCCCCAGATACGCAGTATTTT. This translates into CASSPQAPDTQYF. Full variable domain (outside the CDR3, taken from reference TRBV25-1 and TRBJ2-3): EADIYQTPRYLVIGTGKKITLECSQTMGHDKMYWYQQDPGMELHLIHYSYGVNSTEKGDLSSESTVSRIRTEHFPLTLESARPSHTSQYLCASSPQAPDTQYFGPGTRLTVL.

J is TRBJ2-2 and V is TRBV10-2; TRBD2 matches 7 bases. Germline lookup yields CDR1 WSHSY and CDR2 SAAADI. V shed 5 bases, J shed 5 bases, and the junction held 17 bases outside the gene matches. CDR3 length: 18 residues. For the CDR3, the DNA is TGCGCCAGCAGTTCTCGTTCTCCGCTGGGGGGGAAAACCGGGGAGCTGTTTTTT. The encoded protein is CASSSRSPLGGKTGELFF.

The gene calls are TRBV4-1 and TRBJ2-5, with unresolved D. CDR3 length equals 14 residues. Germline CDR1 is MGHRA and CDR2 is YSYEKL. V was clipped by 1 base and J by 1 base, with 7 bases between them. The DNA of the CDR3 is TGCGCCAGCAGCCAAGGGGCTTCCCAAGAGACCCAGTACTTC. Protein sequence: CASSQGASQETQYF.

This chain connects TRBV10-3 to TRBJ2-1; D possibly corresponds to TRBD2 (6 bases). Trimming stripped 3 bases from V and 2 bases from J, with 8 bases between. The CDR3 runs 14 residues. The germline gives CDR1 ENHRY, CDR2 SYGVKD. DNA for the CDR3: TGTGCCATCAGTGATCGGGGGACCTACAATGAGCAGTTCTTC. Amino acid sequence: CAISDRGTYNEQFF.

This clone was observed once. The chain links TRBV7-8 to TRBJ2-5, with D perhaps matching TRBD1 (6 bases). Germline V lookup: CDR1 SGHVS, CDR2 FQNEAQ. Trimming cost V 5 bases and J 2 bases, with 18 bases left between them. CDR3 size: 16 residues. The CDR3 nucleotides are TGTGCCAGCAGCCGTATTAATCGGACAGTTCAAGAGACCCAGTACTTC. It is translated as CASSRINRTVQETQYF.

The chain carries TRBV6-5 and TRBJ2-1, with D perhaps TRBD2 (6 bases). The CDR3 is made up of 13 amino acids. The germline V gene encodes CDR1 MNHEY and CDR2 SVGAGI. Trimming removed 1 base from V and 10 bases from J, with 11 bases in between. CDR3 bases: TGTGCCAGCAGTTACTATAGCGGTTCAGAGCAGTTCTTC. Protein product: CASSYYSGSEQFF.

The chain joins TRBV20-1 to TRBJ2-7, with 12 bases matching TRBD2. With V trimmed by 3 bases and J by 3 bases, 6 bases remained unmatched. The length of the CDR3 is 15 residues. Germline-derived CDR1 and CDR2 are DFQATT and SNEGSKA (reference sequence). The CDR3, as DNA: TGCAGTGCTAGTGTCCTAGCGGGGGGGGTCTACGAGCAGTACTTC. The encoded protein is CSASVLAGGVYEQYF.

The rearrangement links TRBV6-6 to TRBJ2-7; TRBD2 matches 8 bases. CDR3 size: 13 residues. CDR1 and CDR2 from the germline V gene are MNHNY and SVGAGI (reference sequence). V was clipped by 6 bases and J by 3 bases; unmatched bases: 4. CDR3 loop: CASRVAGNYEQYF. As DNA, the CDR3 is TGTGCCAGCAGAGTAGCGGGAAACTACGAGCAGTACTTC.

The chain combines TRBV7-9 with TRBJ2-2; 13 nucleotides align to TRBD2. This CDR3 has 17 amino acids. Germline assignment: CDR1 SEHNR and CDR2 FQNEAQ (reference sequence). Trimming cost V 7 bases and J 6 bases; bases outside gene matches: 11. The CDR3 DNA reads as TGTGCCAGCACCTTCCGACTAGCGGGGGGCAAGGCCGGGGAGCTGTTTTTT. This codes for CASTFRLAGGKAGELFF. The full variable domain, completed using reference TRBV7-9 and TRBJ2-2, is DTGVSQNPRHKITKRGQNVTFRCDPISEHNRLYWYRQTLGQGPEFLTYFQNEAQLEKSRLLSDRFSAERPKGSFSTLEIQRTEQGDSAMYLCASTFRLAGGKAGELFFGEGSRLTVL.

The chain is built from TRBV7-2 and TRBJ2-3, with 13 bases fitting TRBD2. Germline trimming cut 3 bases from V and 3 bases from J; bases unmatched to any gene: 3. The CDR3 totals 16 residues. Germline V gene sequence: CDR1 SGHTA, CDR2 FQGNSA. The DNA of the CDR3 is TGTGCCAGCAGCTTGACTAGCGGGGGGATTACAGATACGCAGTATTTT. This gives the protein CASSLTSGGITDTQYF.

The chain carries TRBV5-4 and TRBJ1-1; no definite D call. Trimming pared 0 bases from V and 4 bases from J, leaving 7 bases between. Germline values: CDR1 SGHNT, CDR2 YYREEE (reference sequence). CDR3 size: 13 residues. In DNA form, the CDR3 reads TGTGCCAGCAGCTTGGGAGAGCCCACTGAAGCTTTCTTT. The encoded protein is CASSLGEPTEAFF. Full variable domain (outside the CDR3, taken from reference TRBV5-4 and TRBJ1-1): ETGVTQSPTHLIKTRGQQVTLRCSSQSGHNTVSWYQQALGQGPQFIFQYYREEENGRGNFPPRFSGLQFPNYSSELNVNALELDDSALYLCASSLGEPTEAFFGQGTRLTVV.

The chain employs TRBV18 and TRBJ1-1, with TRBD1 matching 8 bases. Germline assignment: CDR1 KGHSH and CDR2 LQKENI. The CDR3 is 16 amino acids. V shed 5 bases, J shed 0 bases, and the junction held 8 bases outside the gene matches. The CDR3 region is CASSDPGQAMNTEAFF. Written as DNA, the CDR3 is TGTGCCAGCTCAGACCCGGGACAGGCGATGAACACTGAAGCTTTCTTT.

The chain recombines TRBV19 with TRBJ1-1, with D perhaps matching TRBD1 (5 bases). The germline CDR1 and CDR2 sequences are LNHDA and SQIVND (reference sequence). The CDR3 is 11 amino acids. V gave up 8 bases and J gave up 7 bases, with 11 bases separating them. The CDR3 spells CASVIDSEAFF. The CDR3 nucleotides read TGTGCCAGTGTCATAGACAGTGAAGCTTTCTTT.

This rearrangement joins TRBV5-1 to TRBJ2-7, with a possible D match to TRBD1 (5 bases). CDR1 is SGHRS and CDR2 is YFSETQ in the germline V gene. The CDR3 is 12 residues long. V lost 2 bases to trimming and J lost 6 bases, with 9 bases between them. The CDR3 DNA reads TGCGCCAGCAGCTTAACAGGAACCGAGCAGTACTTC. This gives the protein CASSLTGTEQYF.

The chain employs TRBV10-3 and TRBJ2-7; tentatively, D is TRBD1 (5 bases). The germline V and J ends were trimmed by 4 bases and 5 bases, with 12 bases remaining between them. Germline CDR1 reads ENHRY; CDR2 reads SYGVKD. The CDR3 is made up of 13 amino acids. This CDR3 is CAISGGRGDEQYF. CDR3 nucleotides: TGTGCCATCAGTGGGGGCCGTGGCGACGAGCAGTACTTC.

The chain joins TRBV5-8 to TRBJ2-1; no reliable D call. Trimming left V 7 bases short and J 0 bases short, with 11 bases between. This CDR3 is 14 amino acids long. The germline CDR1 and CDR2 sequences are SGHTS and YDEGEE. The CDR3 sequence is CASLFYSSYNEQFF. DNA of the CDR3: TGTGCCAGCCTCTTCTACAGCTCCTACAATGAGCAGTTCTTC.

The genes are TRBV30 and TRBJ2-2; tentatively, D is TRBD1 (6 bases). This CDR3 is 14 amino acids long. V dropped 1 base and J dropped 3 bases, with 9 bases sitting between them. The V gene's germline CDR1 is GTSNPN and CDR2 SVGIG (reference sequence). The CDR3 region has the DNA TGTGCCTGGAGTGAGACAGGACACACCGGGGAGCTGTTTTTT. It codes for CAWSETGHTGELFF. Combining the CDR3 with reference TRBV30 and TRBJ2-2 gives the whole variable domain SQTIHQWPATLVQPVGSPLSLECTVEGTSNPNLYWYRQAAGRGLQLLFYSVGIGQISSEVPQNLSASRPQDRQFILSSKKLLLSDSGFYLCAWSETGHTGELFFGEGSRLTVL.

This rearrangement joins TRBV18 to TRBJ1-6, with 9 bases aligning to TRBD1. V lost 5 bases, J lost 4 bases, and 3 bases stayed unmatched. Germline V gene sequence: CDR1 KGHSH, CDR2 LQKENI. The CDR3 is made up of 15 amino acids. The CDR3 nucleotides are TGTGCCAGCTCAGAGACAGGGGGATATAATTCACCCCTCCACTTT. Protein sequence: CASSETGGYNSPLHF.

J is TRBJ1-3 and V is TRBV7-9, with D possibly TRBD1 on 5 matching bases. The ends were cut back, 1 base at V and 0 bases at J, with 13 bases in the middle. CDR3 length: 17 amino acids. CDR1 is SEHNR and CDR2 is FQNEAQ in the germline V gene (reference sequence). DNA for the CDR3: TGTGCCAGCAGCTTAGACGCAGGGCTCAGCTCTGGAAACACCATATATTTT. Translation: CASSLDAGLSSGNTIYF.

This chain uses TRBV7-2 with TRBJ2-7; no definite D call. From germline, CDR1 is SGHTA and CDR2 FQGNSA. Between the trimmed V and J ends, which lost 3 bases and 0 bases, there was a span of 9 bases. The CDR3 loop spans 14 amino acids. CDR3 protein: CASSFYVSSYEQYF. CDR3 sequence (DNA): TGTGCCAGCAGCTTCTATGTTTCCTCCTACGAGCAGTACTTC. The whole variable domain, remainder taken from reference TRBV7-2 and TRBJ2-7, is GAGVSQSPSNKVTEKGKDVELRCDPISGHTALYWYRQSLGQGLEFLIYFQGNSAPDKSGLPSDRFSAERTGGSVSTLTIQRTQQEDSAVYLCASSFYVSSYEQYFGPGTRLTVT.

V gene TRBV5-4 combines with J gene TRBJ2-3; TRBD1 matches 7 bases. Germline CDR1 reads SGHNT; CDR2 reads YYREEE (reference sequence). V shed 0 bases and J 0 bases; nucleotides not matched to a gene: 10. This CDR3 is built from 18 residues. The CDR3 sequence is CASSLGVDGTASTDTQYF. The CDR3 nucleotides are TGTGCCAGCAGCTTGGGGGTGGACGGGACAGCCAGCACAGATACGCAGTATTTT.

This clone was detected a few times. V gene TRBV9 combines with J gene TRBJ2-7; a possible D gene is TRBD1 (6 bases). V was cut by 7 bases and J by 6 bases, with 14 bases left in between. Germline CDR1 SGDLS, CDR2 YYNGEE. This CDR3 region has 12 residues. DNA for the CDR3: TGTGCCAGCTCGGACCAGGGGTTCGAGCAGTACTTC. This translates into CASSDQGFEQYF.

V is TRBV11-2 and J is TRBJ2-1; TRBD1 is a possible D gene (7 bases). Germline V gene data show CDR1 as SGHAT and CDR2 as FQNNGV. This CDR3 spans 13 amino acids. The V end lost 4 bases, the J end lost 9 bases, and 13 bases lay between the germline ends. In DNA form, the CDR3 reads TGTGCCAGCAGCTCATCCAGGGGGGCTGAGCAGTTCTTC. Translation: CASSSSRGAEQFF.